The entry below gives a single TCR beta chain sequence along with its context. V was shortened by 10 bases and J by 4 bases, with 17 bases between the two germline ends. The CDR3 loop spans 14 amino acids. Germline loops: CDR1 MNHNS, CDR2 SASEGT. This sample is part of a study of cytomegalovirus exposure and HLA in healthy donors. 13 Jbeta primers and 60 Vbeta primers were used for the PCR. Libraries were prepared by immunoSEQ multiplex PCR; TCRdb keeps only in-frame clonotypes and omits some of them. The repertoire holds roughly 190,000 clones, with roughly 75% as singletons. This TCR was sampled from a man aged 30-40 years in good health and CMV-seropositive. The rearrangement links TRBV6-1 to TRBJ2-1; D is perhaps TRBD2 (5 bases). Specimen: PBMCs. CDR3: CATLDWDRYNEQFF. CDR3 nucleotide sequence: TGTGCCACCTTGGACTGGGATCGGTACAATGAGCAGTTCTTC.